The present TCR beta chain was sequenced within a study of cytomegalovirus exposure and HLA in healthy donors. Regarding the study as a whole: Within a later analysis, the majority of CMV-associated TCR beta chains appeared HLA-restricted. In a later analysis, compared with equally common non-associated chains, HLA-associated beta chains were more expanded. It was in a later analysis that TCR association rates were seen to vary by HLA locus, highest for DRB1 and lowest for HLA-C. The authors enumerated some 170 TCR beta chains as linked to cytomegalovirus.

Germline V gene lookup returns CDR1 PRHDT and CDR2 FYEKMQ (reference sequence). CDR3 size: 13 residues. The V and J ends lost 8 bases and 5 bases respectively, with 15 bases between them. The PCR had 60 Vbeta and 13 Jbeta primers. Assay used: immunoSEQ multiplex PCR; TCRdb lists only in-frame clones, some missing. The sample contains fewer than 200,000 clones, 81% of which appear only once. With regard to this clone: Its specificity is not known.

The TCR was taken from a woman under 30 in good health and CMV-seropositive. V is TRBV13 and J is TRBJ2-5; possibly TRBD2 for D (7 bases). Sequenced material: PBMCs. Here the CDR3 reads CASGGAGRETQYF. Here the CDR3 DNA reads TGTGCCAGCGGGGGGGCAGGTCGGGAGACCCAGTACTTC.